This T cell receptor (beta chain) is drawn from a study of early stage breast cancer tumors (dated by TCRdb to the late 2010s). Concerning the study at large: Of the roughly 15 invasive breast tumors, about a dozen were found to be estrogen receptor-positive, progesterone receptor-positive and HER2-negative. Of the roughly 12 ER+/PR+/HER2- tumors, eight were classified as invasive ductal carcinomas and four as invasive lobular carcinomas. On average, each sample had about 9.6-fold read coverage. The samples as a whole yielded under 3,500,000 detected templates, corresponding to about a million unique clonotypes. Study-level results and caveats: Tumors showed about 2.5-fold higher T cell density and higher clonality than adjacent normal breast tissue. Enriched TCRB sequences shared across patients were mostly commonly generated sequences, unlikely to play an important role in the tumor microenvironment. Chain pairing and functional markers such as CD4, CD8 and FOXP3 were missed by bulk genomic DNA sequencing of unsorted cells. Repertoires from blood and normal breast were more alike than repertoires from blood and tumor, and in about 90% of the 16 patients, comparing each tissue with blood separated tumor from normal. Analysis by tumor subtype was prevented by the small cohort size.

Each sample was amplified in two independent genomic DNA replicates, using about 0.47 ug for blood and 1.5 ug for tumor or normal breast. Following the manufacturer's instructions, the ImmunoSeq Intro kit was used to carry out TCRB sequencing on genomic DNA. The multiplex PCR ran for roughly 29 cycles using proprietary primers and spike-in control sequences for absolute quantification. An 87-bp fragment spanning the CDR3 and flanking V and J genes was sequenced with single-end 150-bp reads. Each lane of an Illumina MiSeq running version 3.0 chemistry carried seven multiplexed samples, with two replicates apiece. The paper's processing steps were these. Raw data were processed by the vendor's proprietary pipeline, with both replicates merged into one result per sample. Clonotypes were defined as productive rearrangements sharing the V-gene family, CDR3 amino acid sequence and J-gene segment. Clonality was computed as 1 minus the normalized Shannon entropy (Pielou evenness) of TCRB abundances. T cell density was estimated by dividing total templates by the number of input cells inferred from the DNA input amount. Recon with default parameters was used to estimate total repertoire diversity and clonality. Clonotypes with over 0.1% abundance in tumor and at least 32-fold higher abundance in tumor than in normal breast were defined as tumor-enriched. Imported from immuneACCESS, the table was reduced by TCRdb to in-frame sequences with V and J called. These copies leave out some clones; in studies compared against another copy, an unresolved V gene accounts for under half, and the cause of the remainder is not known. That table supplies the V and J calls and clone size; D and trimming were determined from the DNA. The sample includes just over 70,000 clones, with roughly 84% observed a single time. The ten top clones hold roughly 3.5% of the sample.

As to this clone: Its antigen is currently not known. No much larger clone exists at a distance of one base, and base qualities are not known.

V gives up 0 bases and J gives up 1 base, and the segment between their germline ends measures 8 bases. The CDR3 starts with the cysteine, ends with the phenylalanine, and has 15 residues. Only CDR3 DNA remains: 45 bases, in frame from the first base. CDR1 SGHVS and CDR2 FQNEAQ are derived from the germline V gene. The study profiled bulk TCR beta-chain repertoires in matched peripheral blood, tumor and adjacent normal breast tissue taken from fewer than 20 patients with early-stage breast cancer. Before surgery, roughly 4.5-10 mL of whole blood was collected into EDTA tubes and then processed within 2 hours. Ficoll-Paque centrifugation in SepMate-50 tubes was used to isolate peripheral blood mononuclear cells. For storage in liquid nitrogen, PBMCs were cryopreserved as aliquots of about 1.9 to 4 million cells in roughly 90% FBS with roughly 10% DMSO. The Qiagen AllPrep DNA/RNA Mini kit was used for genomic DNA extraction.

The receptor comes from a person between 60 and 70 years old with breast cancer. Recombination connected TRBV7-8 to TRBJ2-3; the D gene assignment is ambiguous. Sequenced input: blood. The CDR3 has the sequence CASSLAGTGTDTQYF. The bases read TGTGCCAGCAGCTTAGCAGGTACGGGCACAGATACGCAGTATTTT.